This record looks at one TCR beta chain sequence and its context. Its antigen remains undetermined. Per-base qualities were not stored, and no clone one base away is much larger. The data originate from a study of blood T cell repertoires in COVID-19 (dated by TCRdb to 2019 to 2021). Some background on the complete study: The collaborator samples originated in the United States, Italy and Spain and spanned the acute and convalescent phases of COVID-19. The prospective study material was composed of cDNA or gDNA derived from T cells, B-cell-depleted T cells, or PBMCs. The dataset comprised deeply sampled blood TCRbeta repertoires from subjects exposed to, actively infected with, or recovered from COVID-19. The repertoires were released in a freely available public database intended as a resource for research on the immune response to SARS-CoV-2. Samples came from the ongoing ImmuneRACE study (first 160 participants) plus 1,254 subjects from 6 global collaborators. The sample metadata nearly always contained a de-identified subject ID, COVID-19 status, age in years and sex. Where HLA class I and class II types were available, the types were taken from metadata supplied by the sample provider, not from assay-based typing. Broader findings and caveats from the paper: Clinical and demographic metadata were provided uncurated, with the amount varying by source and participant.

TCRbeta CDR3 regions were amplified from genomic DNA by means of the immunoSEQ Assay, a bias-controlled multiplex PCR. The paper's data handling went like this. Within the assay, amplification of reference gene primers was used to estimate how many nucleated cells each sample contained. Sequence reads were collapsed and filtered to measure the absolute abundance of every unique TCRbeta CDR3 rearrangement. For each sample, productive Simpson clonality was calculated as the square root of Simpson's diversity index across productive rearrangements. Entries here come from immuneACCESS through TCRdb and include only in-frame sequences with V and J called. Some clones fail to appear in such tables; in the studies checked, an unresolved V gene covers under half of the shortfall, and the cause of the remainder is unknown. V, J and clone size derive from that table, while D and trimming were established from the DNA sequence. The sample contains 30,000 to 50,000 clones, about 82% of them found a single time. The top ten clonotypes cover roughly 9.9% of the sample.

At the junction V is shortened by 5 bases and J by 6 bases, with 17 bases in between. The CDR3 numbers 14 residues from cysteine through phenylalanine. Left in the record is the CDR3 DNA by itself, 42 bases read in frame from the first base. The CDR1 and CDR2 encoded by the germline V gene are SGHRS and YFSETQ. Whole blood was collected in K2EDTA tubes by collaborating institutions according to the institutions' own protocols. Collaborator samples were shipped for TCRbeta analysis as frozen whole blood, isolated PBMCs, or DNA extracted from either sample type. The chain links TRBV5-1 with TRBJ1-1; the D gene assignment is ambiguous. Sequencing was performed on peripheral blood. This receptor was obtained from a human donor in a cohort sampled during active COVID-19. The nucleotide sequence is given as TGCGCCAGCAGGTCAGCGAATCTTAACCCTGAAGCTTTCTTT. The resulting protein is CASRSANLNPEAFF.